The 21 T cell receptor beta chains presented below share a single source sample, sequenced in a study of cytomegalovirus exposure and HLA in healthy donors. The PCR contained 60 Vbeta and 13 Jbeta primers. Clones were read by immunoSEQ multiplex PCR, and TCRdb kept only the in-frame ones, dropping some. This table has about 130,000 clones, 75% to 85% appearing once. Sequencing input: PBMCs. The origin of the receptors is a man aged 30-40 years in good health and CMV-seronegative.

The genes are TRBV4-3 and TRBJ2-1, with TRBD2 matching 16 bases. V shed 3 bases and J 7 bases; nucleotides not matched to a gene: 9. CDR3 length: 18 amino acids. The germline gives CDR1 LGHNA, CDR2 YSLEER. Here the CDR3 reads CASSQRGTSGRAGNEQFF. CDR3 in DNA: TGCGCCAGCAGCCAGAGAGGGACTAGCGGGAGGGCCGGGAATGAGCAGTTCTTC.

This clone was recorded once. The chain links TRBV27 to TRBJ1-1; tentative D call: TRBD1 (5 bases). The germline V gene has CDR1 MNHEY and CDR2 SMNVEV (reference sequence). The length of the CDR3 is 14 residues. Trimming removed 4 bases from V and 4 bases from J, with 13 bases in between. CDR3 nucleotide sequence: TGTGCCAGCAGTTCAAGTCGGGGGAGCACTGAAGCTTTCTTT. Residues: CASSSSRGSTEAFF.

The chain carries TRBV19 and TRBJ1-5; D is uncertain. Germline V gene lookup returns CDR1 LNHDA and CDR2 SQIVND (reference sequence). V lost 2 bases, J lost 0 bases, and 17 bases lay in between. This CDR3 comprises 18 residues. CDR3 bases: TGTGCCAGTAGTATAAGCGGAGATGATAACTATAGCAATCAGCCCCAGCATTTT. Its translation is CASSISGDDNYSNQPQHF.

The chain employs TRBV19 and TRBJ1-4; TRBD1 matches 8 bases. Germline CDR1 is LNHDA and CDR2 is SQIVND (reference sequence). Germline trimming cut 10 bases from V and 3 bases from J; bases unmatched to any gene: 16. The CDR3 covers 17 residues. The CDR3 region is CANPTPGGPPANEKLFF. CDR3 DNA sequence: TGTGCCAACCCCACCCCAGGGGGCCCTCCCGCTAATGAAAAACTGTTTTTT.

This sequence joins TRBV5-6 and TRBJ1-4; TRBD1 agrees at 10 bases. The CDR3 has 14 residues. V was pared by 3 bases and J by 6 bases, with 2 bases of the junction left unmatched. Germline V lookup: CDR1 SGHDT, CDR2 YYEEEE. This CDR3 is CASSSGQGDEKLFF. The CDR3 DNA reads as TGTGCCAGCAGCTCTGGACAGGGGGATGAAAAACTGTTTTTT.

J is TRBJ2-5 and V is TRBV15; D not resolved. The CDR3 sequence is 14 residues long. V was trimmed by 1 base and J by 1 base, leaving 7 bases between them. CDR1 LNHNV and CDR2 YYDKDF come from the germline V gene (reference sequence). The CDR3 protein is CATSRAPSQETQYF. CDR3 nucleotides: TGTGCCACCAGCAGAGCCCCTAGCCAAGAGACCCAGTACTTC.

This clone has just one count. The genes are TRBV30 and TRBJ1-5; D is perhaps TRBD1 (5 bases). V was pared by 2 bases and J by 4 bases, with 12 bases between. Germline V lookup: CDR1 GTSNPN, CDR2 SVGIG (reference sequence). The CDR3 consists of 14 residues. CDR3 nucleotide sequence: TGTGCCTGGAGTAAAGGGGTGAGGAATCAGCCCCAGCATTTT. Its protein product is CAWSKGVRNQPQHF. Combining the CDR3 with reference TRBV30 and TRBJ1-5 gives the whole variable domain SQTIHQWPATLVQPVGSPLSLECTVEGTSNPNLYWYRQAAGRGLQLLFYSVGIGQISSEVPQNLSASRPQDRQFILSSKKLLLSDSGFYLCAWSKGVRNQPQHFGDGTRLSIL.

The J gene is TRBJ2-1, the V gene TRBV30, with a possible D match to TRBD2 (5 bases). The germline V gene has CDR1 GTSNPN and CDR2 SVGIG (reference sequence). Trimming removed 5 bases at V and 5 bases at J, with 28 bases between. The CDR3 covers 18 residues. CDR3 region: CAWDVRGKKLLGDNEQFF. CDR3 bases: TGTGCCTGGGACGTGAGAGGGAAAAAACTTCTGGGAGACAATGAGCAGTTCTTC.

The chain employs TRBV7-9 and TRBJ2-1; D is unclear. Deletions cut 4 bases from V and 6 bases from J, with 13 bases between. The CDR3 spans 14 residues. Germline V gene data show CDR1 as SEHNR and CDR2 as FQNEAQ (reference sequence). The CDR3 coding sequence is TGTGCCAGCAGCTCGACTGGTTCGGTCAATGAGCAGTTCTTC. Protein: CASSSTGSVNEQFF.

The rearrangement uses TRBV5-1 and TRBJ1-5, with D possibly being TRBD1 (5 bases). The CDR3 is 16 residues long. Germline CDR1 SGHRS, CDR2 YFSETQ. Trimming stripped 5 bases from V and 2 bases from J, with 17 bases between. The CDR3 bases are TGCGCCAGCAGTCCAGGGATTAGGGATCGCAATCAGCCCCAGCATTTT. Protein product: CASSPGIRDRNQPQHF.

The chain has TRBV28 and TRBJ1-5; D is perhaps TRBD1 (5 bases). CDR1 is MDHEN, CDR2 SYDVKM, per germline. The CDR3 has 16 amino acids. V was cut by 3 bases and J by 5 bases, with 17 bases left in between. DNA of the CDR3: TGTGCCAGCAGTTTGTTGGGGCAGGGTAGTTATCAGCCCCAGCATTTT. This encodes CASSLLGQGSYQPQHF.

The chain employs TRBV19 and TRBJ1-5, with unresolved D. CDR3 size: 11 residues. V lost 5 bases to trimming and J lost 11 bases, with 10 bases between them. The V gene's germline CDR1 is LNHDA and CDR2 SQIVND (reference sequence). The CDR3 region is CASSGQWTQHF. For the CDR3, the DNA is TGTGCCAGTAGTGGGCAATGGACCCAGCATTTT.

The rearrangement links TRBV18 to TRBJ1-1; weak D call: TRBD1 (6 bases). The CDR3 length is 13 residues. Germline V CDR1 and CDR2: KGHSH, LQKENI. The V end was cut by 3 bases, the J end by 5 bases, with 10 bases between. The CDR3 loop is CASSPRGLTEAFF. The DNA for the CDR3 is TGTGCCAGCTCACCCAGGGGTTTGACTGAAGCTTTCTTT.

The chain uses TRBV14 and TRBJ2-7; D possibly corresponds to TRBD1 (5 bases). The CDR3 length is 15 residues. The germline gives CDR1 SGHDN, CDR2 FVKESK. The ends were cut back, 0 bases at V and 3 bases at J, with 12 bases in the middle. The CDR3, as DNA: TGTGCCAGCAGCCAAGAGGACAACTTAAACTACGAGCAGTACTTC. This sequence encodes CASSQEDNLNYEQYF.

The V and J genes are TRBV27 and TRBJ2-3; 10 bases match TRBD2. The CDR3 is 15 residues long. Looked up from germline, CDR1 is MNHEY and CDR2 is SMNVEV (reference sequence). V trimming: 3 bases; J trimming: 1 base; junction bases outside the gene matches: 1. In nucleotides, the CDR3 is TGTGCCAGCAGTTTTCTAGCGGGGGGCACAGATACGCAGTATTTT. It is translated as CASSFLAGGTDTQYF.

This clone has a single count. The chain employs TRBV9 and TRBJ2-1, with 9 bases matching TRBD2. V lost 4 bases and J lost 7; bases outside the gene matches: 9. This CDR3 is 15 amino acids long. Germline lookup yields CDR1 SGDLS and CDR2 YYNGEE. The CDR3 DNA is TGTGCCAGCAGCCCAGTGGGGACTAGCAGAAATGAGCAGTTCTTC. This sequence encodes CASSPVGTSRNEQFF. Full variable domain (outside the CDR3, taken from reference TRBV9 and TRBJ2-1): DSGVTQTPKHLITATGQRVTLRCSPRSGDLSVYWYQQSLDQGLQFLIQYYNGEERAKGNILERFSAQQFPDLHSELNLSSLELGDSALYFCASSPVGTSRNEQFFGPGTRLTVL.

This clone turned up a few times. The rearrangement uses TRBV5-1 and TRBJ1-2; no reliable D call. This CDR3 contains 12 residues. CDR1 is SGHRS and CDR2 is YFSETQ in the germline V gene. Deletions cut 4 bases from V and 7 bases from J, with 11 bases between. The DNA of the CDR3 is TGCGCCAGCAGCGTAGAGTCGAGTGGCTACACCTTC. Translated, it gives CASSVESSGYTF.

The CDR3 DNA sequence: TGTGCCAGCAGCTTCCAGCGGGAGACCGAGCAGTACTTC. Its protein product is CASSFQRETEQYF. This chain connects TRBV11-2 to TRBJ2-7; 8 nucleotides match TRBD2. Germline lookup yields CDR1 SGHAT and CDR2 FQNNGV. The trim removed 3 bases at V and 6 bases at J, leaving 4 bases unmatched. This CDR3 has 13 amino acids.

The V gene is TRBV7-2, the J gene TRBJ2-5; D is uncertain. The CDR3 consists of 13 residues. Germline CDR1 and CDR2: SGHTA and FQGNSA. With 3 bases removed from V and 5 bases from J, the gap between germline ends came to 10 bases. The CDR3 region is CASSLAAGETQYF. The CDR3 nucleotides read TGTGCCAGCAGCTTGGCGGCCGGGGAGACCCAGTACTTC.

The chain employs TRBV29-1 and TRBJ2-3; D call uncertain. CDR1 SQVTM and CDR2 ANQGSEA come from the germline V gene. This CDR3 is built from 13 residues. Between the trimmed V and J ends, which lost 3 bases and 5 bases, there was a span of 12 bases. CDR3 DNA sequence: TGCAGCGTTGACACAGTCCCCGGAGATACGCAGTATTTT. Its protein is CSVDTVPGDTQYF.

CDR3 residues: CASSLSIGLAVGGEQFF. The CDR3 DNA follows: TGTGCCAGCAGTTTATCGATTGGACTAGCGGTCGGAGGGGAGCAGTTCTTC. The chain couples TRBV27 to TRBJ2-1; 10 nucleotides line up with TRBD2. Per germline, CDR1 MNHEY and CDR2 SMNVEV (reference sequence). V shed 0 bases, J shed 10 bases, and the junction held 12 bases outside the gene matches. The CDR3 runs 17 residues.